This T cell receptor beta chain stems from a study of blood T cell repertoires in COVID-19. Study summary: Samples of COVID-19 (acute and convalescent) were obtained from the United States, Italy and Spain.

CDR1 is PRHDT, CDR2 FYEKMQ, per germline (reference sequence). The CDR3 runs to 11 residues. Trimming stripped 5 bases from V and 7 bases from J, with 8 bases between. Before being deemed recovered, Cohort 3 donors had two negative PCRs, clearance, or symptom resolution. How the authors handled the data: For nucleated cells, counts were estimated from reference gene primer amplification. The table came from immunoSEQ multiplex PCR; TCRdb's copy has only in-frame clones and leaves some out. That table gives V, J and clone size, and the DNA gave D and trimming. The data contain hundreds of thousands of clones, about 88% of them singletons.

What was sequenced was PBMCs or T cells enriched from blood (not recorded which). V and J are TRBV13 and TRBJ1-2; D uncertain. This TCR derives from a woman in her twenties or thirties who had recovered from COVID-19. In nucleotides, the CDR3 is TGTGCCAGCAGCACAGTCTCTGGCTACACCTTC. It yields the protein CASSTVSGYTF.